The 6 T cell receptor beta chains below all came from one sample that was sequenced in a study of CD8+CD57+ T cells in acquired aplastic anemia. TCR beta VDJ and CDR3 profiling used genomic DNA as template. TCRdb reprocessed the reads with MiXCR, giving one entry per CDR3 protein. The data show around 290,000 distinct CDR3 sequences, 56% seen once. Individuals selected for sequencing had exhibited CD8+CD57+ cell expansion on flow cytometry. The sample was sorted CD4+, CD8+, or CD8+CD57+ T cells (not recorded which) from PBMCs. The source is a human donor with aplastic anemia.

This CDR3 is CASSIGSGSYNEQFF. CDR3 sequence (DNA): TGTGCCAGTAGTATAGGTAGCGGTAGCTACAATGAGCAGTTCTTC. The gene calls are TRBV19 and TRBJ2-1, with D maybe TRBD2 (6 bases). Germline assignment: CDR1 LNHDA and CDR2 SQIVND (reference sequence). The ends were cut back, 1 base at V and 3 bases at J, with 10 bases in the middle. The CDR3 consists of 15 residues.

Ten or more counts support this clonotype. The chain joins TRBV12-3 or TRBV12-4 to TRBJ2-7, with 10 nucleotides matching TRBD1. The CDR3 has 18 amino acids. The trim removed 5 bases at V and 6 bases at J, leaving 19 bases unmatched. The chain's CDR3 is CASSPTGTGAGWAGEQYF. The DNA of the CDR3 is TGTGCCAGCAGTCCGACCGGGACAGGGGCGGGTTGGGCTGGCGAGCAGTACTTC.

This chain connects TRBV19 to TRBJ2-7; D not certain. The CDR3 covers 13 residues. With 3 bases removed from V and 4 bases from J, the gap between germline ends came to 10 bases. Germline CDR1 and CDR2: LNHDA and SQIVND (reference sequence). CDR3 amino acids: CASSIGRSYEQYF. The CDR3 nucleotides are TGTGCCAGTAGTATTGGCAGATCGTACGAGCAGTACTTC.

The V and J genes are TRBV12-3 or TRBV12-4 and TRBJ2-4; perhaps D is TRBD1 or TRBD2 (6 bases each). V lost 5 bases to trimming and J lost 8 bases, with 10 bases between them. The CDR3 has 12 residues. The CDR3 loop reads CASSIRGDIQYF. The CDR3 DNA sequence: TGTGCCAGCAGTATAAGGGGGGACATTCAGTACTTC.

The chain has TRBV9 and TRBJ1-2; a possible D gene is TRBD1 (5 bases). The CDR3 is 10 residues long. Germline V gene data show CDR1 as SGDLS and CDR2 as YYNGEE. Trimming pared 5 bases from V and 13 bases from J, leaving 12 bases between. In nucleotides, the CDR3 is TGTGCCAGCAGTGACAGAAGGGGCACCTTC. Amino acid sequence: CASSDRRGTF.

The chain is built from TRBV10-3 and TRBJ2-5, with 13 nucleotides matching TRBD2. The CDR3 runs to 17 residues. Per germline, CDR1 ENHRY and CDR2 SYGVKD. The V segment lost 8 bases and the J segment 0 bases; nucleotides outside the gene matches: 9. DNA for the CDR3: TGTGCCATCTCCGGGACTAGCGGGACGGGGTACCAAGAGACCCAGTACTTC. It specifies CAISGTSGTGYQETQYF.